The following is a TCR beta chain sequence with its context. Its specificity is unknown. TCRdb redid the calling of the 5' RACE reads with MiXCR, one entry per CDR3 protein. The table lists roughly 110,000 distinct CDR3 sequences, around an eighth of them singletons. These data are taken from a study of T-cell memory formation after mild COVID-19. Study-level background: There were largely donor-specific TCR clusters. Broader study findings: Certain responding clones were present in pre-infection memory, suggesting participation of cross-reactive memory. Contracting clones from day 15 to 85 had balanced CD4/CD8; later expanders favoured CD4+.

The CDR3 is 17 residues long. Sequencing was performed on PBMCs or a T cell subset sorted from them (not recorded which). This chain connects TRBV21-1 to TRBJ1-2. TRBV21-1 is annotated as a pseudogene. This sequence was found in an adult woman who had mild COVID-19 (a few samples of this study predate the infection). Cell type and time point are not known. The DNA for the CDR3 is TGTGCCAGCGGTACTCGAGAGGGCGGCCGGACGAACTATGGCTACACCTTC. Translation gives CASGTREGGRTNYGYTF.